This TCR beta chain was recorded in a study of blood T cells in healthy people across ages. The CDR3 is made up of 14 amino acids. The germline CDR1 and CDR2 sequences are MGHRA and YSYEKL. V was shortened by 5 bases and J by 2 bases, with 10 bases between the two germline ends. A second 7 to 11 cycle PCR used barcoded and J-beta primers. CDR3-containing paired-end reads numbering at least 3 million came from each sample. MiXCR, applied by TCRdb to the 5' RACE reads, yields one record per CDR3 protein. The repertoire holds about 1.5 million distinct CDR3 sequences, with roughly 40% as singletons. Study-wide points: Naive T cell percentage showed a strong correlation with TCR beta diversity. The unknown donor CMV status may have confounded expanded clonotype changes. Per million T cells, TCR beta diversity dropped roughly linearly as age increased.

With respect to this clonotype: What it binds is not known.

Material: blood. The rearrangement joins TRBV4-1 to TRBJ2-1; weak D call: TRBD1 (5 bases). The receptor was isolated from a woman under 30 in good health. CDR3 amino acids: CASSEDTTYNEQFF. CDR3 in DNA: TGCGCCAGCAGCGAGGACACTACCTACAATGAGCAGTTCTTC.